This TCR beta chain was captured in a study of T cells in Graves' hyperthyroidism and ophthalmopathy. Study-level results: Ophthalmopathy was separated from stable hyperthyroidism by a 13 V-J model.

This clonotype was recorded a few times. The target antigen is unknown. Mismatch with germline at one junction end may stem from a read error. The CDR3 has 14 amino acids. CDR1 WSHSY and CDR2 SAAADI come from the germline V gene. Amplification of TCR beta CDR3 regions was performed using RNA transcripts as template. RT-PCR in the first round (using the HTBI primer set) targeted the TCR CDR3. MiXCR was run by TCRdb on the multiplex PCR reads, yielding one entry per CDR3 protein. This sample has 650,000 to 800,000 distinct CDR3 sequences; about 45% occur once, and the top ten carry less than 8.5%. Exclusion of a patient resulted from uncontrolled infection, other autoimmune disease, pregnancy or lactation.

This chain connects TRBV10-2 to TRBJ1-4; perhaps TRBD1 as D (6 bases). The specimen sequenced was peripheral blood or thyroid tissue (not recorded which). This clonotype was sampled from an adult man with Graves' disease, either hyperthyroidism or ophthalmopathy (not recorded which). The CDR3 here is CASSESGDNEKLFF. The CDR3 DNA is TGTGCCAGCAGTGAGTCAGGGGATAATGAAAAACTGTTTTTT.